These 26 T cell receptor beta chains came from one sample sequenced in a study of CD8 T cells in Susac syndrome (dated by TCRdb to the late 2010s). Libraries were made using the immunoSEQ multiplex PCR assay. RNA was extracted with the RNeasy kit and roughly 0.5 to 1 ug was reverse transcribed using random hexamers. Through fastp at Q25 and MiXCR, TCRdb rebuilt clones from the public reads, retaining in-frame beta chains. For every CDR3 protein sequence, its rows merge into one entry that carries the most common genes and DNA. The sample table contains approximately 130,000 distinct CDR3 sequences; only one count was recorded for around 90% of them. The ten largest clonotypes hold approximately 0.24% of the sample. The source material was CD8+ T cells from PBMCs. These receptor sequences come from a human donor with multiple sclerosis.

This clonotype was seen a single time. The V and J genes are TRBV29-1 and TRBJ1-2, with 8 bases matching TRBD1. Trimming cost V 4 bases and J 8 bases; bases outside gene matches: 6. The CDR3 contains 12 residues. Germline values: CDR1 SQVTM, CDR2 ANQGSEA. CDR3 residues: CSVVQGAQGYTF. CDR3 sequence (DNA): TGCAGCGTTGTTCAGGGGGCGCAGGGCTACACCTTC.

The chain is built from TRBV7-8 and TRBJ2-4; no reliable D call. This CDR3 comprises 13 residues. V lost 2 bases to trimming and J lost 7 bases, with 9 bases between them. Germline values: CDR1 SGHVS, CDR2 FQNEAQ. CDR3 loop: CASSLIAENIQYF. CDR3 coding DNA: TGTGCCAGCAGCTTAATTGCAGAGAACATTCAGTACTTC.

J is TRBJ1-5 and V is TRBV23-1; D possibly corresponds to TRBD1 (5 bases). TRBV23-1 is recorded as an ORF, its role being uncertain. CDR3 length: 18 residues. V lost 6 bases and J lost 6, with 27 bases in between. The CDR3 DNA follows: TGCGCCAGCAGGGCAGGGTACCAACTTACCAGGCACGGTCAGCCCCAGCATTTT. Translation gives CASRAGYQLTRHGQPQHF.

This chain joins TRBV25-1 and TRBJ2-7; D might be TRBD2 (5 bases). CDR3 length: 11 residues. V was trimmed by 6 bases and J by 5 bases, leaving 8 bases between them. The V gene's germline CDR1 is MGHDK and CDR2 SYGVNS. The CDR3 protein is CASRRVDEQYF. CDR3 nucleotide sequence: TGTGCCAGCAGGAGGGTGGACGAGCAGTACTTC.

The gene calls are TRBV15 and TRBJ1-3; D uncertain. V lost 2 bases to trimming and J lost 0 bases, with 5 bases between them. CDR1 and CDR2 from the germline V gene are LNHNV and YYDKDF (reference sequence). The CDR3 is 14 residues long. CDR3 sequence reads: CATSRSGSGNTIYF. The CDR3 DNA follows: TGTGCCACCAGCAGAAGCGGCTCTGGAAACACCATATATTTT.

The chain carries TRBV7-9 and TRBJ1-6; 9 nucleotides line up with TRBD1. Trimming removed 5 bases from V and 9 bases from J; junction bases left unmatched: 8. The CDR3 has 15 amino acids. CDR1 is SEHNR, CDR2 FQNEAQ, per germline (reference sequence). CDR3 bases: TGTGCCAGCAGCGCGGGACAGGGACTTCGTTCACCCCTCCACTTT. It encodes CASSAGQGLRSPLHF.

The V call is TRBV9, the J call TRBJ2-2; D possibly corresponds to TRBD1 (7 bases). With 7 bases removed from V and 1 base from J, the gap between germline ends came to 11 bases. This CDR3 contains 14 residues. Germline V CDR1 and CDR2: SGDLS, YYNGEE. DNA of the CDR3: TGTGCCAGCTGTCAGGGGGGGAACACCGGGGAGCTGTTTTTT. Translation: CASCQGGNTGELFF.

The DNA of the CDR3 is TGTGCCAGCAGTTACGCCGGGGAGCTGTTTTTT. Its protein is CASSYAGELFF. The chain joins TRBV12-3 or TRBV12-4 to TRBJ2-2, with no clear D. The CDR3 loop spans 11 amino acids. With 4 bases removed from V and 6 bases from J, the gap between germline ends came to 3 bases.

The chain uses TRBV30 and TRBJ1-1, with 7 bases matching TRBD1. The junction had 9 bases not matched to a gene; V was cut back by 3 bases and J by 11 bases. There are 12 residues in the CDR3. The germline V gene has CDR1 GTSNPN and CDR2 SVGIG (reference sequence). CDR3 sequence reads: CAWSVGGGGAFF. For the CDR3, the DNA is TGTGCCTGGAGCGTCGGTGGAGGGGGCGCTTTCTTT.

This chain joins TRBV6-1 and TRBJ2-2; 11 nucleotides line up with TRBD2. Germline V lookup: CDR1 MNHNS, CDR2 SASEGT. V lost 7 bases to trimming and J lost 1 base; unmatched junction nucleotides: 14. The CDR3 runs 19 residues. As DNA, the CDR3 is TGTGCCAGCACCCCCAGACTAGCGGGGCCCTTCCTGAACACCGGGGAGCTGTTTTTT. It yields the protein CASTPRLAGPFLNTGELFF.

The DNA for the CDR3 is TGCAGCGTTGAAGATGTGGTAAGGGGATCTGGAAACACCATATATTTT. This sequence encodes CSVEDVVRGSGNTIYF. The J gene is TRBJ1-3, the V gene TRBV29-1, with D perhaps matching TRBD1 (5 bases). V lost 0 bases, J lost 1 base, and 13 bases lay in between. The CDR3 runs 16 residues. From germline, CDR1 is SQVTM and CDR2 ANQGSEA.

V gene TRBV3-1 combines with J gene TRBJ2-1, with 9 nucleotides matching TRBD2. The CDR3 has 15 residues. With V trimmed by 6 bases and J by 7 bases, 10 bases remained unmatched. Germline loops: CDR1 LGHDT, CDR2 YNNKEL (reference sequence). CDR3 sequence: CASRDLAGASNEQFF. The CDR3 DNA reads as TGTGCCAGCAGGGACTTAGCGGGAGCTTCAAATGAGCAGTTCTTC.

The chain employs TRBV5-6 and TRBJ2-7, with 14 bases aligning to TRBD2. V dropped 4 bases and J dropped 3; count of bases not matched to a gene: 6. CDR1 is SGHDT and CDR2 is YYEEEE in the germline V gene. The CDR3 spans 16 residues. This CDR3 reads CASSGGTSGRFYEQYF. The CDR3 DNA reads TGTGCCAGCAGCGGGGGGACTAGCGGGAGATTCTACGAGCAGTACTTC.

The V gene is TRBV10-2, the J gene TRBJ1-1; no clear D gene. This CDR3 contains 12 residues. The germline V and J ends were trimmed by 5 bases and 3 bases, with 7 bases remaining between them. Germline V gene sequence: CDR1 WSHSY, CDR2 SAAADI. CDR3 amino acids: CASSTDYTEAFF. The CDR3 DNA reads as TGCGCCAGCAGTACAGATTACACTGAAGCTTTCTTT.

J is TRBJ1-2 and V is TRBV4-2, with D maybe TRBD1 (6 bases). The V and J ends lost 0 bases and 7 bases respectively, with 18 bases between them. This CDR3 region has 16 residues. Germline lookup yields CDR1 LGHNA and CDR2 YNFKEQ. The chain's CDR3 is CASSQDRTGIPFGYTF. The CDR3 DNA follows: TGTGCCAGCAGCCAAGATCGAACAGGGATCCCCTTTGGCTACACCTTC.

As DNA, the CDR3 is TGCGCCAGCAGCCTGGACAGCGGTCCGTACGAGCAGTACTTC. Translation: CASSLDSGPYEQYF. This rearrangement joins TRBV5-1 to TRBJ2-7; D is possibly TRBD1 (6 bases). The CDR3 covers 14 residues. Trimming took 4 bases from V and 4 from J, leaving 15 bases between them. Germline CDR1 SGHRS, CDR2 YFSETQ.

The V gene is TRBV4-3, the J gene TRBJ1-3; tentatively, D is TRBD1 (6 bases). This CDR3 has 16 residues. V was cut by 2 bases and J by 8 bases, with 19 bases left in between. The germline V gene encodes CDR1 LGHNA and CDR2 YSLEER. The DNA for the CDR3 is TGCGCCAGCAGCCAATACGGACAGTATGATGAGGACACCATATATTTT. Translation gives CASSQYGQYDEDTIYF.

The chain joins TRBV5-1 to TRBJ2-1; 8 bases fit TRBD2. CDR1 and CDR2 from the germline V gene are SGHRS and YFSETQ. The trim removed 0 bases at V and 8 bases at J, leaving 16 bases unmatched. CDR3 size: 18 residues. The CDR3 nucleotides are TGCGCCAGCAGCTTGGCAGGCGGCGGGAGGCTTGCTAGGGATGAGCAGTTCTTC. This encodes CASSLAGGGRLARDEQFF.

This chain joins TRBV5-6 and TRBJ1-1; 8 bases align to TRBD1. With V trimmed by 4 bases and J by 3 bases, 17 bases remained unmatched. Per germline, CDR1 SGHDT and CDR2 YYEEEE. The CDR3 is 18 residues long. DNA for the CDR3: TGTGCCAGCAGCCCATCCCCGGACAGGGATGAAGGCCACACTGAAGCTTTCTTT. Its protein product is CASSPSPDRDEGHTEAFF.

The V gene is TRBV25-1, the J gene TRBJ1-1; D perhaps matches TRBD1 (5 bases). CDR3 length: 15 residues. With 10 bases removed from V and 3 bases from J, the gap between germline ends came to 21 bases. Germline V CDR1 and CDR2: MGHDK, SYGVNS. CDR3 nucleotides: TGTGCCACGCGGGGCGGCGTTGATAGGGACACTGAAGCTTTCTTT. This codes for CATRGGVDRDTEAFF.

The V gene is TRBV11-3, the J gene TRBJ1-1; 8 nucleotides match TRBD1. Germline V gene sequence: CDR1 SGHNT, CDR2 YENEEA. Trimming removed 1 base from V and 8 bases from J; junction bases left unmatched: 9. The length of the CDR3 is 15 residues. CDR3 in amino acids: CASSLGVTDREEAFF. CDR3 coding DNA: TGTGCCAGCAGCTTAGGGGTGACGGACAGGGAAGAAGCTTTCTTT. The entire variable domain, with the rest obtained from reference TRBV11-3 and TRBJ1-1, is as follows: EAGVVQSPRYKIIEKKQPVAFWCNPISGHNTLYWYLQNLGQGPELLIRYENEEAVDDSQLPKDRFSAERLKGVDSTLKIQPAELGDSAVYLCASSLGVTDREEAFFGQGTRLTVV.

The V and J genes are TRBV4-1 and TRBJ2-7, with D unclear. CDR3 length: 16 amino acids. V dropped 0 bases and J dropped 0 bases, with 12 bases sitting between them. Germline V CDR1 and CDR2: MGHRA, YSYEKL. The CDR3 DNA sequence: TGCGCCAGCAGCCAAGACATCCAGGTTACCTCCTACGAGCAGTACTTC. Translating gives CASSQDIQVTSYEQYF.

CDR3 nucleotides: TGCAGTGCTTCCAGGGACTTTCAAGAGACCCAGTACTTC. Amino acid sequence: CSASRDFQETQYF. The gene calls are TRBV20-1 and TRBJ2-5; the D gene is possibly TRBD2 (6 bases). This CDR3 is 13 amino acids long. CDR1 is DFQATT and CDR2 is SNEGSKA in the germline V gene (reference sequence). Deletions cut 5 bases from V and 2 bases from J, with 12 bases between.

The chain is built from TRBV14 and TRBJ1-1; unclear D gene. The CDR3 loop spans 13 amino acids. From germline, CDR1 is SGHDN and CDR2 FVKESK. V was clipped by 5 bases and J by 5 bases, with 12 bases between them. CDR3 residues: CASSSPPATEAFF. As DNA, the CDR3 is TGTGCCAGCAGCTCCCCTCCGGCGACTGAAGCTTTCTTT.

This clonotype was found once. The J gene is TRBJ2-1, the V gene TRBV28, with D perhaps matching TRBD1 (6 bases). Germline CDR1 MDHEN, CDR2 SYDVKM. The CDR3 consists of 16 residues. Trimming stripped 6 bases from V and 6 bases from J, with 21 bases between. CDR3 sequence (DNA): TGTGCCAGCAGGCCGAGCCCCCAGGGGACGGGCAATGAGCAGTTCTTC. As protein: CASRPSPQGTGNEQFF. Using reference TRBV28 and TRBJ2-1 for the parts outside the CDR3, the full variable domain is DVKVTQSSRYLVKRTGEKVFLECVQDMDHENMFWYRQDPGLGLRLIYFSYDVKMKEKGDIPEGYSVSREKKERFSLILESASTNQTSMYLCASRPSPQGTGNEQFFGPGTRLTVL.

The chain links TRBV4-2 to TRBJ2-1, with 14 bases fitting TRBD2. Per the germline V gene, CDR1 is LGHNA and CDR2 is YNFKEQ. With 4 bases clipped from V and 1 base from J, the junction kept 3 bases outside the gene matches. This CDR3 contains 17 residues. The CDR3 DNA sequence: TGTGCCAGCAGCCCTCGACTAGCGGGAGGGTCCTACAATGAGCAGTTCTTC. Translating it yields CASSPRLAGGSYNEQFF.